The 5 T cell receptor beta chains in this list originate from one sample, sequenced in a study of T-cell reconstitution after alpha-beta-depleted transplantation in children. Unique molecular identifiers were incorporated into the prepared TCRbeta library. One entry per CDR3 protein, called by TCRdb with MiXCR from the PCR reads. The top ten clones hold around 9.1% of a sample with under 350,000 distinct CDR3 sequences, 9.9% of them seen once. Sample: PBMCs from the stem cell graft donor, taken from the stem cell graft. The receptors originated from a human donor who donated a stem cell graft to a child with SCID.

This clonotype was counted a few times. The chain links TRBV12-3 or TRBV12-4 to TRBJ1-6, with D possibly matching TRBD1 (6 bases). Between the trimmed V and J ends, which lost 6 bases and 4 bases, there was a span of 13 bases. The CDR3 runs to 15 residues. The CDR3 region has the DNA TGTGCCAGCAGGCTGGACAGCACGTATAATTCACCCCTCCACTTT. Translating it yields CASRLDSTYNSPLHF.

This chain links TRBV7-9 with TRBJ2-2, with D possibly called TRBD1 or TRBD2 (5 bases each). Germline V gene lookup returns CDR1 SEHNR and CDR2 FQNEAQ (reference sequence). This CDR3 contains 13 residues. Trimming took 8 bases from V and 4 from J, leaving 11 bases between them. The CDR3 nucleotides read TGTGCCAGCTTCGAGGGGTCCACCGGGGAGCTGTTTTTT. It translates to CASFEGSTGELFF.

This clonotype came up many times. J is TRBJ1-5 and V is TRBV27; D call uncertain. The CDR3 sequence is 14 residues long. Germline assignment: CDR1 MNHEY and CDR2 SMNVEV (reference sequence). V lost 5 bases and J 6 bases, leaving 14 bases between the germline ends. The CDR3: CASSLAAGSQPQHF. The CDR3 coding sequence is TGTGCCAGCAGTCTCGCGGCCGGGTCTCAGCCCCAGCATTTT.

The sample holds a few counts of this clonotype. The chain carries TRBV12-3 or TRBV12-4 and TRBJ2-5, with TRBD2 matching over 12 bases. V was pared by 2 bases and J by 4 bases, with 8 bases of the junction left unmatched. This CDR3 comprises 17 residues. DNA for the CDR3: TGTGCCAGCAGTTTACCATCCGGACTAGCGGGGAGAGAGACCCAGTACTTC. Amino acid sequence: CASSLPSGLAGRETQYF.

This clonotype turned up a few times. V gene TRBV11-2 combines with J gene TRBJ1-2, with D possibly TRBD1 on 5 matching bases. Germline V CDR1 and CDR2: SGHAT, FQNNGV. This CDR3 contains 14 residues. V lost 1 base to trimming and J lost 4 bases, with 10 bases between them. In DNA form, the CDR3 reads TGTGCCAGCAGCTTAGTCGTGGGACCCTATGGCTACACCTTC. As protein: CASSLVVGPYGYTF.